This record covers a single TCR beta chain. Germline V gene sequence: CDR1 GTSNPN, CDR2 SVGIG (reference sequence). V lost 5 bases and J lost 0, with 6 bases in between. The CDR3 sequence is 12 residues long. The sample originates from a study of blood T cell repertoires in COVID-19. This table comes from immunoSEQ multiplex PCR, and its TCRdb copy is limited to in-frame clones, with some not included. The table lists about 74,000 clones, around nine tenths of them singletons. The chain joins TRBV30 to TRBJ2-3; D not resolved. This receptor was taken from a human donor in a cohort sampled during active COVID-19. Sequenced material: peripheral blood. Here the CDR3 DNA reads TGTGCCTGGGACATCAGCACAGATACGCAGTATTTT. Its translation: CAWDISTDTQYF.